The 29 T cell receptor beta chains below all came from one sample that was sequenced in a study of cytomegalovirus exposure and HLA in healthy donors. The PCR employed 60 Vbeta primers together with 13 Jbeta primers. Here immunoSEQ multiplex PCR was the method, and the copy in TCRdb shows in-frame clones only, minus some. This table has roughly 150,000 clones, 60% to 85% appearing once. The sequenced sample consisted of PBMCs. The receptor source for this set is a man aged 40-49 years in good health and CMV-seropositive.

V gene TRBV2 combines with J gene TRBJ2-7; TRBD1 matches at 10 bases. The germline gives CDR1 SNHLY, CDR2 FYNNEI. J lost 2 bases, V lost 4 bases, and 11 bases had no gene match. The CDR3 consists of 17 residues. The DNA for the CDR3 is TGTGCCAGCAGTGGGGACAGGGGAAGGGCGGGCCCCTACGAGCAGTACTTC. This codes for CASSGDRGRAGPYEQYF.

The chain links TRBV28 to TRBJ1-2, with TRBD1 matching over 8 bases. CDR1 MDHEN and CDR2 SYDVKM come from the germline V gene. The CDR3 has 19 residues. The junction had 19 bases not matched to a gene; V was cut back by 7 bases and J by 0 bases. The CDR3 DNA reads TGTGCCAGCAATCCCTCCCTGGGACAGGCGTCTTGGACTAACTATGGCTACACCTTC. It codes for CASNPSLGQASWTNYGYTF.

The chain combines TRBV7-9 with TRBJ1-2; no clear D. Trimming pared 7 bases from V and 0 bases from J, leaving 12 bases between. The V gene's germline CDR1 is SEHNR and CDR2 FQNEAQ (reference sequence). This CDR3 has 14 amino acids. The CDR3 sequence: CASTLRETNYGYTF. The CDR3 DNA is TGTGCCAGCACCCTAAGGGAGACTAACTATGGCTACACCTTC.

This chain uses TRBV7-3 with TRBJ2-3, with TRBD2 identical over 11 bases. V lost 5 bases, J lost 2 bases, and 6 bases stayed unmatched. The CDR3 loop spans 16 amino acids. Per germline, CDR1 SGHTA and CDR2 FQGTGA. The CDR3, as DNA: TGTGCCAGCAGCCAACGACTAGCGGGACCCACAGATACGCAGTATTTT. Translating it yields CASSQRLAGPTDTQYF.

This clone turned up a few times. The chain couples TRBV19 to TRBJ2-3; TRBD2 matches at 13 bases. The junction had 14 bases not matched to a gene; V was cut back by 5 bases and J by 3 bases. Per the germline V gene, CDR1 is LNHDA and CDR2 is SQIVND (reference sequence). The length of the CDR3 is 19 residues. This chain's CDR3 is CASSLVTSGRPYGTDTQYF. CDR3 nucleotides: TGTGCCAGTAGTCTCGTGACTAGCGGGAGGCCCTATGGGACAGATACGCAGTATTTT.

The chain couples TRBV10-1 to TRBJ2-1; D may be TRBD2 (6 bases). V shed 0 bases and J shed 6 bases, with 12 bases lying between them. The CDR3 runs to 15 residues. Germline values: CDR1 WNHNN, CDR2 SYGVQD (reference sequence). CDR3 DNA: TGCGCCAGCAGTGAGTCGGGGCGGGATTTCAATGAGCAGTTCTTC. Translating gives CASSESGRDFNEQFF.

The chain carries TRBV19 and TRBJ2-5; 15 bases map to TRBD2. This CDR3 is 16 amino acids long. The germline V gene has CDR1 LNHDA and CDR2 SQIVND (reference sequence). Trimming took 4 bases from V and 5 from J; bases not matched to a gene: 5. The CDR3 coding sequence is TGTGCCAGTAGTAGAGGGACTAGCGGGAGGATGGAGACCCAGTACTTC. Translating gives CASSRGTSGRMETQYF.

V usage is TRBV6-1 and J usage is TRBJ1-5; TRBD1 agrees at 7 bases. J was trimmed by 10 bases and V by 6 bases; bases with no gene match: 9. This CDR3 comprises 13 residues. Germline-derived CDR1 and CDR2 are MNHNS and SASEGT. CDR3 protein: CASSPQGTRPQHF. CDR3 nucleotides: TGTGCCAGCAGCCCACAGGGGACGAGACCCCAGCATTTT.

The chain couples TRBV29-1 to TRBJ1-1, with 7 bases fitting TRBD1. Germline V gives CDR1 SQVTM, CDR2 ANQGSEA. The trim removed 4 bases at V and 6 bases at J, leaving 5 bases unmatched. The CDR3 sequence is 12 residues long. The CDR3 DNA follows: TGCAGCGTTGGCAGAGGGGGCCCTGAAGCTTTCTTT. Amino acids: CSVGRGGPEAFF.

DNA of the CDR3: TGTGCCAGCAGTTACCGGGACAAGGAGGCGCAGTATTTT. Residues: CASSYRDKEAQYF. V is TRBV28 and J is TRBJ2-3, with a possible D match to TRBD1 (6 bases). Germline V gene sequence: CDR1 MDHEN, CDR2 SYDVKM. Trimming pared 4 bases from V and 10 bases from J, leaving 15 bases between. The CDR3 covers 13 residues. Supplemented by reference TRBV28 and TRBJ2-3, the full variable domain reads DVKVTQSSRYLVKRTGEKVFLECVQDMDHENMFWYRQDPGLGLRLIYFSYDVKMKEKGDIPEGYSVSREKKERFSLILESASTNQTSMYLCASSYRDKEAQYFGPGTRLTVL.

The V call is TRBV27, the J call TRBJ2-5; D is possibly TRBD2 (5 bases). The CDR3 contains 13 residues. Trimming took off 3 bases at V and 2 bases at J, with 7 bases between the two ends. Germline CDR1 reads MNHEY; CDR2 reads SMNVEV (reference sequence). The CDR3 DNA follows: TGTGCCAGCAGTTTGAGGGCTCAAGAGACCCAGTACTTC. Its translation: CASSLRAQETQYF.

This CDR3 is CASSLTGRGYSPLHF. CDR3 nucleotide sequence: TGTGCCAGCAGCTTAACTGGAAGGGGCTATTCACCCCTCCACTTT. The chain is built from TRBV7-8 and TRBJ1-6; D is possibly TRBD1 (5 bases). The germline gives CDR1 SGHVS, CDR2 FQNEAQ. V was trimmed by 2 bases and J by 8 bases, leaving 13 bases between them. The CDR3 runs 15 residues. Looking up the rest from reference TRBV7-8 and TRBJ1-6 gives the full variable domain: GAGVSQSPRYKVAKRGQDVALRCDPISGHVSLFWYQQALGQGPEFLTYFQNEAQLDKSGLPSDRFFAERPEGSVSTLKIQRTQQEDSAVYLCASSLTGRGYSPLHFGNGTRLTVT.

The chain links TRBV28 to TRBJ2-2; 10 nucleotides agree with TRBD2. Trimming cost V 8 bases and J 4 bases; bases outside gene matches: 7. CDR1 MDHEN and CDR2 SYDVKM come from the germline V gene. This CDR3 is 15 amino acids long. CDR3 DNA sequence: TGTGCCAGCGACCACAGCGGGAGGGTCACCGGGGAGCTGTTTTTT. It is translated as CASDHSGRVTGELFF.

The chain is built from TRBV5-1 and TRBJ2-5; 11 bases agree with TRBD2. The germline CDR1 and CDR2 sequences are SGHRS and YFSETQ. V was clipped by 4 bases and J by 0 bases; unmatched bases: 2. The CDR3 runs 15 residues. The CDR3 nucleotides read TGCGCCAGCAGCCAGACTAGCGGGAACCAAGAGACCCAGTACTTC. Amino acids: CASSQTSGNQETQYF.

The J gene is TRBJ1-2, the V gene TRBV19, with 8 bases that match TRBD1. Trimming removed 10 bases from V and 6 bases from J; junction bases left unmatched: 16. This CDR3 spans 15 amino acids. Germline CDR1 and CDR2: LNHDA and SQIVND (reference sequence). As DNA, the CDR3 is TGTGCCACTCACCCTAATCAGGACAGGGTTAATGGCTACACCTTC. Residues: CATHPNQDRVNGYTF.

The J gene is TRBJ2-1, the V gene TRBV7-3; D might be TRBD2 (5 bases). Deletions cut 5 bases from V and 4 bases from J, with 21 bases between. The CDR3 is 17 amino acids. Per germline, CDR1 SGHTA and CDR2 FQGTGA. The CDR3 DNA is TGTGCCAGCAGCACTGGCCGTGGGCGAGAGGGTTACAATGAGCAGTTCTTC. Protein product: CASSTGRGREGYNEQFF.

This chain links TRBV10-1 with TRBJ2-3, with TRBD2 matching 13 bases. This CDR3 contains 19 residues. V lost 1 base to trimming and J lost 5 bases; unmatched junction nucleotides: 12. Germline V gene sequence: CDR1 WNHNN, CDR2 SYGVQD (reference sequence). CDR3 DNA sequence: TGCGCCAGCAGTGAGTTTGGACTAGCGGGAGCGGGGCCTGGAGATACGCAGTATTTT. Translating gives CASSEFGLAGAGPGDTQYF.

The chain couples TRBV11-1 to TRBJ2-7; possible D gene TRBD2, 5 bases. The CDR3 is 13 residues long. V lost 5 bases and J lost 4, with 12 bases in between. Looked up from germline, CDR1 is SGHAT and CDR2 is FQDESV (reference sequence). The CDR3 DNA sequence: TGTGCCAGCAGCCCTAGGACTGTTTACGAGCAGTACTTC. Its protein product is CASSPRTVYEQYF.

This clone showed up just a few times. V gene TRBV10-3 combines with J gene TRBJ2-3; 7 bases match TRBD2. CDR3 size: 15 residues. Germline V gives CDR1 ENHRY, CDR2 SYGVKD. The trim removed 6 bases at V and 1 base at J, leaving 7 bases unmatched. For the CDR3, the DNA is TGTGCCATCAGCGTCAAACGGGAGGGCACAGATACGCAGTATTTT. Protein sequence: CAISVKREGTDTQYF.

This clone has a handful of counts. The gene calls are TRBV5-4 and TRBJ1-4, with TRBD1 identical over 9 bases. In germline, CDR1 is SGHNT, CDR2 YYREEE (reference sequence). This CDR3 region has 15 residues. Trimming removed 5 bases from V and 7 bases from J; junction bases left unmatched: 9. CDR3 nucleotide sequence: TGTGCCAGCAGTCGGGGACAGGGTTTGAGTGAAAAACTGTTTTTT. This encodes CASSRGQGLSEKLFF. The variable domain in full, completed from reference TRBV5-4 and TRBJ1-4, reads ETGVTQSPTHLIKTRGQQVTLRCSSQSGHNTVSWYQQALGQGPQFIFQYYREEENGRGNFPPRFSGLQFPNYSSELNVNALELDDSALYLCASSRGQGLSEKLFFGSGTQLSVL.

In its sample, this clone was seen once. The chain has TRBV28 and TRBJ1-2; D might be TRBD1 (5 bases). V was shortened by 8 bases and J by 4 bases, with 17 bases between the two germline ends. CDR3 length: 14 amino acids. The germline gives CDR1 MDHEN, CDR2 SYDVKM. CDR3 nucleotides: TGTGCCAGCGGGCGGGCGGGACGGCCCTATGGCTACACCTTC. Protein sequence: CASGRAGRPYGYTF.

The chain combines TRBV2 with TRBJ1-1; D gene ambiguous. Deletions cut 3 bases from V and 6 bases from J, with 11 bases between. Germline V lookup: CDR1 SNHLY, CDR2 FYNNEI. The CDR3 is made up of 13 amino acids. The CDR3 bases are TGTGCCAGCAGTGAGCAAGCCATGGCTGAAGCTTTCTTT. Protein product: CASSEQAMAEAFF.

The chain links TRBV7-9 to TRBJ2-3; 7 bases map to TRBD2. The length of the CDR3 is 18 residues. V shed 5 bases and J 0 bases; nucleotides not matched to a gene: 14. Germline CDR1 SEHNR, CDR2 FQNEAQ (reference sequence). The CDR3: CASSPGVAGDPSTDTQYF. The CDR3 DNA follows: TGTGCCAGCAGCCCCGGAGTGGCGGGAGACCCCAGCACAGATACGCAGTATTTT.

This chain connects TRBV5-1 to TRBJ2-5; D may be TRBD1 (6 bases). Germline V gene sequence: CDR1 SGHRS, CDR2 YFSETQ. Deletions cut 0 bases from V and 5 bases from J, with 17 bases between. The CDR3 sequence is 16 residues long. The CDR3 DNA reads TGCGCCAGCAGCTTGGCCCAGGGGAGTTGGCTTGAGACCCAGTACTTC. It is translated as CASSLAQGSWLETQYF. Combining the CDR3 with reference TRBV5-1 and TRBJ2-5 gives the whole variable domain KAGVTQTPRYLIKTRGQQVTLSCSPISGHRSVSWYQQTPGQGLQFLFEYFSETQRNKGNFPGRFSGRQFSNSRSEMNVSTLELGDSALYLCASSLAQGSWLETQYFGPGTRLLVL.

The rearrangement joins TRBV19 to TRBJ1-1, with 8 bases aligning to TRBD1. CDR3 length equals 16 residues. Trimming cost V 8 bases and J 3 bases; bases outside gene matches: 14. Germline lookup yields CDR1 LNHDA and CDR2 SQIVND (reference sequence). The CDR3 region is CASSYGDRRWHTEAFF. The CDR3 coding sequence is TGTGCCAGTTCCTACGGGGACAGGAGGTGGCACACTGAAGCTTTCTTT.

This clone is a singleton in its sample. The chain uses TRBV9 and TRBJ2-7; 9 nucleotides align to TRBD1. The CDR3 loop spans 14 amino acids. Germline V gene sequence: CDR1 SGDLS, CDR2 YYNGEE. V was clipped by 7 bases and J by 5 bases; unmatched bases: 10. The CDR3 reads CASGPGTGYHEQYF. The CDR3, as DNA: TGTGCCAGCGGGCCCGGGACAGGGTATCACGAGCAGTACTTC.

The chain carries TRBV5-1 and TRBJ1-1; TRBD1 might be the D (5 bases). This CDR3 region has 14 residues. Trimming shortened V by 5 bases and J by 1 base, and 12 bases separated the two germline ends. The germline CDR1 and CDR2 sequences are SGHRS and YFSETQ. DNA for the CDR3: TGCGCCAGCAGGATCCAAGGGGAGAACACTGAAGCTTTCTTT. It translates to CASRIQGENTEAFF.

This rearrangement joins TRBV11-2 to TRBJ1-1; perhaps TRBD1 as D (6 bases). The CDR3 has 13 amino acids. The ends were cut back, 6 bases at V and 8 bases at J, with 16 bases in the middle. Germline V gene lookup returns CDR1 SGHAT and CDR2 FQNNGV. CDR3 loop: CASRRDTTFEAFF. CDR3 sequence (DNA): TGTGCCAGCAGGAGGGACACCACCTTCGAAGCTTTCTTT.

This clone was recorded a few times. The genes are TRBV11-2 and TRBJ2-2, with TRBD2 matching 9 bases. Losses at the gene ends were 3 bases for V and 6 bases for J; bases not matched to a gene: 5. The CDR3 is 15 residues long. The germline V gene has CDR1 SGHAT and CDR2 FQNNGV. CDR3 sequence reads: CASSFRTSESGELFF. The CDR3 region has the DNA TGTGCCAGCAGCTTCCGGACTAGCGAGTCCGGGGAGCTGTTTTTT.